These 22 T cell receptor beta chains originate from one sample sequenced in a study of tumor-infiltrating lymphocytes in primary liver carcinoma. The tissue used was unsorted bulk material of roughly 17-32 mg. RNA and DNA were co-extracted from it with the AllPrep DNA/RNA mini kit. Synthesis of TCR beta cDNA was carried out from 450 to 650 ng total RNA with a constant-region primer. Each TCR beta library was derived from three nested multiplex PCR rounds that employed slightly modified ARM-PCR. Investigators reported that the first two PCR rounds, at 10 cycles each, used TRBV1-TRBV30 forward primers with a C-beta reverse primer. TCRdb independently ran MiXCR on the multiplex PCR reads; one entry per CDR3 protein. Of fewer than 75,000 distinct CDR3 sequences in the sample, roughly 70% were seen once. Sequenced input: liver tumor tissue from sampling region 4. Stated subset: tumor region T4, right-lateral pole. The receptors come from a man aged 40-49 years with primary liver carcinoma and hepatitis B virus infection.

The V and J genes are TRBV12-3 or TRBV12-4 and TRBJ2-5; D may match TRBD1 or TRBD2 (5 bases each). The CDR3 is 13 amino acids. V was cut by 9 bases and J by 9 bases, with 20 bases left in between. This CDR3 reads CASHRGVGVAQYF. The DNA of the CDR3 is TGTGCCAGTCATAGGGGTGTCGGGGTGGCCCAGTACTTC.

This chain connects TRBV6-5 to TRBJ2-7; a possible D gene is TRBD2 (5 bases). The germline CDR1 and CDR2 sequences are MNHEY and SVGAGI. The CDR3 consists of 14 residues. V gave up 10 bases and J gave up 2 bases, with 18 bases separating them. The DNA of the CDR3 is TGTGCCACCTCGACTATCGGACTCACCTACGAGCAGTACTTC. Translated, it gives CATSTIGLTYEQYF.

The genes are TRBV11-2 and TRBJ2-1; 7 nucleotides line up with TRBD2. V trimming: 5 bases; J trimming: 4 bases; junction bases outside the gene matches: 11. Germline V gene sequence: CDR1 SGHAT, CDR2 FQNNGV. This CDR3 has 16 residues. This CDR3 is CASSTSLTGGYNEQFF. The CDR3 nucleotides are TGTGCCAGCAGCACCTCTCTAACGGGAGGATACAATGAGCAGTTCTTC.

On this clonotype: At one of its ends the junction is not consistent with the germline gene, which may arise from a read error. The chain recombines TRBV5-6 with TRBJ2-5; TRBD2 matches at 7 bases. CDR3 length: 15 residues. The germline CDR1 and CDR2 sequences are SGHDT and YYEEEE. DNA for the CDR3: TGTGCCAACAGCGGGATGGACATTTTGAGAGAGACCCAGTACTTC. Amino acid sequence: CANSGMDILRETQYF.

In its sample, this clonotype was seen once. This chain connects TRBV14 to TRBJ2-3; D remains unclear. The better agreement between TRBJ1-5 and the DNA end casts doubt on the J call. Per the germline V gene, CDR1 is SGHDN and CDR2 is FVKESK. The CDR3 covers 13 residues. CDR3 in amino acids: CASSLSRSDTQHF. The CDR3 nucleotides are TGTGCCAGCAGCTTAAGCAGGTCAGATACGCAGCATTTT.

Concerning this clonotype itself: Its ends do not fully match the called genes, so a read error is possible. The V and J genes are TRBV11-2 and TRBJ2-1, with TRBD2 as a possible D gene (6 bases). Germline CDR1 SGHAT, CDR2 FQNNGV. CDR3 length: 15 amino acids. CDR3 amino acids: CASSPLREGLGERFF. CDR3 in DNA: TGTGCCAGCAGCCCCCTGCGGGAAGGATTGGGTGAGCGGTTCTTC. Full variable domain (outside the CDR3, taken from reference TRBV11-2 and TRBJ2-1): EAGVAQSPRYKIIEKRQSVAFWCNPISGHATLYWYQQILGQGPKLLIQFQNNGVVDDSQLPKDRFSAERLKGVDSTLKIQPAKLEDSAVYLCASSPLREGLGERFFGPGTRLTVL.

The V gene is TRBV6-5, the J gene TRBJ2-1; D is possibly TRBD2 (5 bases). Per germline, CDR1 MNHEY and CDR2 SVGAGI. V was clipped by 6 bases and J by 16 bases, with 16 bases between them. The CDR3 loop spans 11 amino acids. CDR3 region: CASRIAYEHFF. As DNA, the CDR3 is TGTGCCAGCAGAATAGCGTATGAACACTTCTTC.

About this clonotype: Its ends do not fully match the called genes, so a read error is possible. The rearrangement joins TRBV4-1 to TRBJ1-2; D remains ambiguous. CDR1 and CDR2 from the germline V gene are MGHRA and YSYEKL. The CDR3 is 14 residues long. CDR3 protein: CASSQWDRNYDYTF. The CDR3 DNA sequence: TGCGCCAGCAGCCAATGGGATAGGAACTATGACTACACCTTC.

Points on this clonotype: The CDR3 does not close with the conserved phenylalanine or tryptophan, likely indicating a read error. The V call is TRBV6-5, the J call TRBJ2-6, with D perhaps assigned TRBD1 or TRBD2 (6 bases each). CDR3 size: 13 residues. Germline V CDR1 and CDR2: MNHEY, SVGAGI. CDR3 in amino acids: CASTEWGANALTL. For the CDR3, the DNA is TGTGCCAGCACCGAGTGGGGGGCCAACGCCCTGACTCTT.

Worth noting for this clonotype: One end of the junction fails to match germline, which may point to a read error. The rearrangement uses TRBV11-2 and TRBJ2-7; 9 bases line up with TRBD1. Looked up from germline, CDR1 is SGHAT and CDR2 is FQNNGV. CDR3 length: 15 amino acids. This CDR3 reads CAGSQGTGTTYKQYF. As DNA, the CDR3 is TGTGCCGGCAGCCAAGGGACAGGGACAACCTACAAGCAGTACTTC. The complete variable domain, with remaining parts taken from reference TRBV11-2 and TRBJ2-7, reads EAGVAQSPRYKIIEKRQSVAFWCNPISGHATLYWYQQILGQGPKLLIQFQNNGVVDDSQLPKDRFSAERLKGVDSTLKIQPAKLEDSAVYLCAGSQGTGTTYKQYFGPGTRLTVT.

This clonotype was counted only a few times. A read error may explain this, as a much larger clone is one base away. V usage is TRBV28 and J usage is TRBJ2-5; D gene ambiguous. Germline values: CDR1 MDHEN, CDR2 SYDVKM. The CDR3 covers 11 residues. This CDR3 is CASRDQEAQYF. The CDR3 DNA follows: TGTGCCAGCAGGGACCAAGAGGCCCAGTACTTC.

A remark on this clonotype: A read error may produce the germline difference seen at one junction end. V gene TRBV11-1 combines with J gene TRBJ2-3; D is perhaps TRBD1 (6 bases). Germline values: CDR1 SGHAT, CDR2 FQDESV (reference sequence). CDR3 length equals 19 residues. This chain's CDR3 is CANSSRGSSVGARTDTQYF. The CDR3 nucleotides are TGTGCCAACAGCTCCAGGGGAAGCTCTGTTGGAGCCCGCACAGATACACAGTATTTT.

This clonotype was recorded only once. The J gene is TRBJ2-3, the V gene TRBV29-1; 8 bases align to TRBD1. This CDR3 comprises 14 residues. Germline V gene data show CDR1 as SQVTM and CDR2 as ANQGSEA. Trimming removed 3 bases from V and 4 bases from J; junction bases left unmatched: 6. CDR3 protein: CSVDRAGGSDTQYF. Written as DNA, the CDR3 is TGCAGCGTTGATAGGGCAGGGGGCTCAGATACGCAGTATTTT.

This clonotype was recorded only once. The chain employs TRBV12-3 or TRBV12-4 and TRBJ2-1; maybe TRBD1 (6 bases). V lost 5 bases and J lost 11, with 16 bases in between. This CDR3 spans 13 amino acids. The CDR3 here is CASSLGQNNKQFF. The CDR3 DNA is TGTGCCAGCAGTCTCGGACAGAACAACAAGCAGTTCTTC.

On this clonotype itself: At one end the junction does not follow the germline gene, possibly because of a read error. The chain uses TRBV11-2 and TRBJ2-5; tentative D call: TRBD1 (5 bases). Germline loops: CDR1 SGHAT, CDR2 FQNNGV. CDR3 size: 16 residues. CDR3 sequence: CPSRLGALEGQETQYF. DNA of the CDR3: TGTCCCAGCAGATTAGGGGCTTTGGAAGGACAAGAGACACAGTACTTC. Using reference TRBV11-2 and TRBJ2-5 for the parts outside the CDR3, the full variable domain is EAGVAQSPRYKIIEKRQSVAFWCNPISGHATLYWYQQILGQGPKLLIQFQNNGVVDDSQLPKDRFSAERLKGVDSTLKIQPAKLEDSAVYLCPSRLGALEGQETQYFGPGTRLLVL.

With respect to this clonotype: At one end the junction does not follow the germline gene, possibly because of a read error. This sequence joins TRBV11-2 and TRBJ2-5; 8 bases map to TRBD2. This CDR3 has 16 residues. Per germline, CDR1 SGHAT and CDR2 FQNNGV. In DNA, the CDR3 is TGTTCCAGCAGCCAAACTCTTGGCGGGGGGAAAGAGACTCATTACTTC. It translates to CSSSQTLGGGKETHYF.

As concerns this clonotype: One junction end does not reproduce the germline sequence, and a read error may be involved. This chain connects TRBV6-6 to TRBJ1-2; tentatively, D is TRBD1 (6 bases). This CDR3 has 15 amino acids. In germline, CDR1 is MNHNY, CDR2 SVGAGI (reference sequence). CDR3 sequence reads: CVSSYSNSRGEGYTF. As DNA, the CDR3 is TGTGTCAGCAGCTACTCGAATTCCAGGGGAGAAGGCTACACCTTC.

The CDR3 protein is CASSNRAGGSYEQYF. The CDR3 DNA sequence: TGTGCCAGCTCCAACCGGGCGGGAGGGAGTTACGAGCAGTACTTC. This chain joins TRBV6-6 and TRBJ2-7; 9 positions agree with TRBD2. V was pared by 8 bases and J by 4 bases, with 12 bases of the junction left unmatched. Germline CDR1 MNHNY, CDR2 SVGAGI (reference sequence). The CDR3 extends over 15 amino acids.

The chain recombines TRBV28 with TRBJ1-5; tentatively, D is TRBD1 (6 bases). CDR1 and CDR2 (germline): MDHEN, SYDVKM. V was trimmed by 10 bases and J by 5 bases, leaving 15 bases between them. The CDR3 extends over 13 amino acids. This CDR3 reads CAISTGPHQPQHF. The CDR3 DNA sequence: TGTGCCATCTCCACAGGGCCTCATCAGCCCCAGCATTTT.

For this clonotype: A read error is likely, as this CDR3 ends without the conserved phenylalanine or tryptophan. No DNA is shown, since the ends of the CDR3 on it are uncertain; the CDR3 is the one TCRdb lists. The V call is TRBV11-2, the J call TRBJ1-2. CDR1 is SGHAT and CDR2 is FQNNGV in the germline V gene. The CDR3 adds up to 13 amino acids, both ends counted. The CDR3 reads CASNEQEGYGYSL.

About this clonotype itself: One junction end does not reproduce the germline sequence, and a read error may be involved. The V and J genes are TRBV5-4 and TRBJ1-5; D not certain. This CDR3 has 15 amino acids. Germline CDR1 reads SGHNT; CDR2 reads YYREEE (reference sequence). The CDR3 loop reads CASSRDGNSNQPHHF. The CDR3, as DNA: TGTGCCAGCAGCCGCGACGGAAATAGCAATCAGCCCCATCATTTT.

As regards this clonotype: One end of the junction does not line up with germline, which may come from a read error. The chain couples TRBV6-2 or TRBV6-3 to TRBJ2-7; perhaps TRBD1 as D (7 bases). Germline V CDR1 and CDR2: MNHEY, SVGEGT. This CDR3 has 15 amino acids. In DNA, the CDR3 is TGTGCCAGCACCCGGACAGGAATTACGGACTACGACCAGTACTTC. Its protein product is CASTRTGITDYDQYF.